This T cell receptor (beta chain) was obtained from a study of blood T cell repertoires in COVID-19. In the study overall: The study drew acute and convalescent COVID-19 samples from the United States, Italy and Spain. In each case, the material was cDNA or gDNA derived from T cells, B-cell-depleted T cells, or PBMCs.

The CDR3 sequence is 14 residues long. Germline values: CDR1 LNHDA, CDR2 SQIVND (reference sequence). V gave up 2 bases and J gave up 8 bases, with 15 bases separating them. In the original analysis: From reference gene primer amplification, estimates of nucleated cell counts were derived. Data came from immunoSEQ multiplex PCR; TCRdb stores just in-frame clones and leaves some out. The V and J calls and the clone size are those of that table, but D and trimming were determined from the DNA. The sample shows 60,000 to 85,000 clones, more than 90% of them seen only once. Material for sequencing was peripheral blood. The rearrangement links TRBV19 to TRBJ1-1; no reliable D call. The sequence derives from a man in his fifties with acute or convalescent COVID-19. CDR3 in amino acids: CASSIKVGGVEAFF. CDR3 in DNA: TGTGCCAGTAGTATAAAGGTGGGAGGAGTGGAAGCTTTCTTT. The whole variable domain, remainder taken from reference TRBV19 and TRBJ1-1, is DGGITQSPKYLFRKEGQNVTLSCEQNLNHDAMYWYRQDPGQGLRLIYYSQIVNDFQKGDIAEGYSVSREKKESFPLTVTSAQKNPTAFYLCASSIKVGGVEAFFGQGTRLTVV.